This TCR beta chain was captured by sequencing in a study of yellow fever vaccine responses in identical twins. The CDR3 runs 15 residues. The germline CDR1 and CDR2 sequences are ENHRY and SYGVKD. Trimming took off 4 bases at V and 4 bases at J, with 14 bases between the two ends. Via MiXCR, TCRdb re-called the RT-PCR reads, giving one row per CDR3 protein. This sample has 30,000 to 35,000 distinct CDR3 sequences, with about three fifths found just once. The table lists this clonotype with a few counts. This chain uses TRBV10-3 with TRBJ1-5, with D possibly TRBD1 on 6 matching bases. This sequence was found in a woman aged 18-35 years who received the yellow fever vaccine. Sequencing was performed on T cells from blood (PBMCs), unsorted or a sorted subset (not recorded which), taken before or after yellow fever vaccination (not recorded which). CDR3 nucleotides: TGTGCCATCAGTGCGCAGGGGTCGGATAATCAGCCCCAGCATTTT. Translated: CAISAQGSDNQPQHF.